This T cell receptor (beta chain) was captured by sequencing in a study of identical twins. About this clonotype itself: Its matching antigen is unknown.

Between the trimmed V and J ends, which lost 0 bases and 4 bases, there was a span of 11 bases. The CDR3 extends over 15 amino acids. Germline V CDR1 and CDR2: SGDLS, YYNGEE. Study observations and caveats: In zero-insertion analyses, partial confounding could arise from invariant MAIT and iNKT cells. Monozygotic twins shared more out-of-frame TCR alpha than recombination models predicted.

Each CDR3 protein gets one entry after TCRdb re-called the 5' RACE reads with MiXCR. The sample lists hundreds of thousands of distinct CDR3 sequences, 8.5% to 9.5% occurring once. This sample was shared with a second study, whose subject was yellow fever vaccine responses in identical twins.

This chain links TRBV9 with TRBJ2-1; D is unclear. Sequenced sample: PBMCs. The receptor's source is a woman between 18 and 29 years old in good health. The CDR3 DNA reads TGTGCCAGCAGCGTAGACGGACCCCCGTACAATGAGCAGTTCTTC. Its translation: CASSVDGPPYNEQFF.